This TCR beta chain derives from a study of blood T cell repertoires in COVID-19. Study context: COVID-19 samples, acute and convalescent, were from the United States, Italy and Spain.

As originally analysed: From reference gene primer amplification, estimates of nucleated cell counts were derived. Generated by immunoSEQ multiplex PCR, the TCRdb table keeps only in-frame clones and is missing some. V, J and clone size derive from that table, while D and trimming were established from the DNA sequence. This repertoire shows around 300,000 clones, approximately 88% found once; its top ten account for approximately 1.8%. Patients of the Seattle cohort, enrolled during active infection, were followed longitudinally. This TCR was sampled from a woman aged 25 to 39 with COVID-19, enrolled during active disease. Source material: peripheral blood.

The CDR3 DNA is TGTGCCACCAGTGCCATGACAGGGGGCCGGACTGAAGCTTTCTTT. It specifies CATSAMTGGRTEAFF. The chain carries TRBV24-1 and TRBJ1-1, with 10 bases identical to TRBD1. CDR1 and CDR2 from the germline V gene are KGHDR and SFDVKD. The ends lost 5 bases at V and 5 bases at J; junction bases unmatched: 7. The length of the CDR3 is 15 residues.